Listed below are T cell receptor beta chains from one sample, sequenced in a study of monozygotic twins with inflammatory bowel disease. No DNA is given; TCRdb re-called the 5' RACE reads and lists each CDR3 protein once. The sample shows about 130,000 distinct CDR3 sequences, and 0.95% to 1.5% sits with its ten largest clones. Sequenced material: blood. Source of these receptors: a human donor with ulcerative colitis or Crohn's disease, or a healthy co-twin of an affected twin (not recorded which). Both conserved end residues are part of each CDR3.

V	J	CDR3
TRBV18	TRBJ2-2	CASSLSASNTGELFF
TRBV4-1	TRBJ1-3	CASSLQKAAGNTIYF
TRBV12-3/TRBV12-4	TRBJ1-2	CASSLGGSGYTF
TRBV7-2	TRBJ2-2	CASSLVTLTGELFF
TRBV11-1	TRBJ2-4	CASTSGGGASVGKNMQYF
TRBV20-1	TRBJ2-7	CSARDTNPGLYEQYF
TRBV13	TRBJ2-5	CASSLIPLEETQYF
TRBV7-2	TRBJ2-1	CASSLNAGAGDEQFF
TRBV5-1	TRBJ1-1	CASSLWPGNTEAFF
TRBV6-1	TRBJ1-5	CASREQGAYSNQPQHF
TRBV5-6	TRBJ2-1	CASDRLAGLNEQFF
TRBV5-1	TRBJ2-7	CASSSRLGASNEQYF
TRBV5-1	TRBJ2-2	CASSLAKGTGELFF
TRBV5-4	TRBJ2-2	CASSPGLPDGELFF
TRBV7-3	TRBJ2-1	CASSLIIGTSGYNEQFF
TRBV5-1	TRBJ2-1	CASSQPGQAWDEQFF
TRBV6-1	TRBJ2-2	CASREGPGQINTGELFF
TRBV14	TRBJ1-1	CASSQDPNKNTEAFF
TRBV25-1	TRBJ1-2	CASSEWRGSGYGYTF
TRBV18	TRBJ2-5	CASSLRYQETQYF
TRBV12-3/TRBV12-4	TRBJ2-1	CASSPPLDRQGSYNEQFF
TRBV12-3/TRBV12-4	TRBJ1-1	CATIHQVSVEAFF
TRBV7-3	TRBJ1-1	CASSLSLSSQKAFF
TRBV6-2/TRBV6-3	TRBJ2-7	CASSYSMDSSYDQYF
TRBV7-3	TRBJ2-1	CASSPTSNEQFF
TRBV6-5	TRBJ2-7	CASSYRGQGIYEQYF
TRBV6-1	TRBJ2-7	CASGGGPTYEQYF
TRBV11-2	TRBJ2-5	CASSLDGLGEETQYF
TRBV5-1	TRBJ1-1	CASSAQGEFEAFF
TRBV12-3/TRBV12-4	TRBJ1-2	CASSYNPGGSDGYTF
TRBV4-3	TRBJ2-7	CASSQERARDTSYEQYF
TRBV10-2	TRBJ2-5	CASSDLGAMRETQYF
TRBV3-1	TRBJ1-2	CASSQTGTFGYTF
TRBV27	TRBJ2-7	CASSPGLAEAYEQYF
TRBV5-1	TRBJ2-3	CASSLVSPSTDTQYF
TRBV20-1	TRBJ2-3	CSARTSGSTDTRYF
TRBV9	TRBJ2-3	CASSVRLLSTDTQYF
TRBV5-6	TRBJ1-1	CASSGLRGNTEAFF
TRBV7-8	TRBJ2-1	CASSSGTSGTYNEQFF
TRBV7-3	TRBJ2-7	CASSLTGGLSSYEQYF
TRBV15	TRBJ1-1	CATSRDLMGGTEAFF
TRBV5-4	TRBJ2-1	CASSSGGADNEQFF
TRBV18	TRBJ2-7	CASSRQTTGTYEQYF
TRBV5-6	TRBJ2-2	CASSGGTSGRATNTGELFF
TRBV6-1	TRBJ1-2	CASSESYYYGYTF
TRBV5-1	TRBJ2-7	CASSLTSGTSYEQYF
TRBV19	TRBJ1-1	CASSIPPGQVRTEAFF
TRBV4-1	TRBJ2-2	CASSQALIGSGELFF
TRBV7-3	TRBJ2-5	CASSLRGPAQETQYF
TRBV14	TRBJ2-7	CASSQGTAQYF
TRBV7-2	TRBJ1-4	CASSEHRGQNEKLFF
TRBV5-8	TRBJ2-3	CASSLIADTQYF
TRBV2	TRBJ2-1	CASSELAGVNEQFF